This T cell receptor (beta chain) was documented in a study of Graves' ophthalmopathy and Graves' hyperthyroidism. Whole-study context: Peripheral blood sampling occurred at initial diagnosis, before any treatment.

General observations from the study: The majority of expanded thyroid clonotypes above 0.001 frequency also occurred in blood.

From fresh peripheral blood, around 9.3 ml in volume, the PBMCs were obtained. Note on this clonotype: Its matching antigen is unknown.

Amplification from RNA transcripts yielded the TCR beta CDR3 regions. First-round RT-PCR used HTBI primers; second-round multiplex PCR followed. Each CDR3 protein gets one entry after TCRdb re-called the multiplex PCR reads with MiXCR. This sample yields about 620,000 distinct CDR3 sequences, of which about a fifth are seen a single time; 7.1% belongs to the top ten. V was clipped by 0 bases and J by 4 bases; unmatched bases: 8. The germline V gene has CDR1 DFQATT and CDR2 SNEGSKA (reference sequence). The CDR3 has 15 residues. This TCR derives from a woman aged 18-29 years with stable Graves' hyperthyroidism. Some clones in this sample may be carry-over from other donors' samples. The source material was peripheral blood. The J gene is TRBJ1-1, the V gene TRBV20-1; the match to TRBD1 covers 7 bases. This CDR3 reads CSARDRTGHPTEAFF. The CDR3 DNA sequence: TGCAGTGCTAGAGACAGGACAGGCCACCCCACTGAAGCTTTCTTT.